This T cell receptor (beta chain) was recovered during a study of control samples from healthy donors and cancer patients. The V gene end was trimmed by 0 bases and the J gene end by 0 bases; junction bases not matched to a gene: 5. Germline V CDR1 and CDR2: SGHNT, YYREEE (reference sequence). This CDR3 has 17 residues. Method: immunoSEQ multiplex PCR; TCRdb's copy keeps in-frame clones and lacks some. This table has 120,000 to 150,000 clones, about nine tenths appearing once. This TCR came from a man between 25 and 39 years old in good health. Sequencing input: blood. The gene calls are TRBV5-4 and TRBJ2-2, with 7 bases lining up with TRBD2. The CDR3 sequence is CASSLAGGLANTGELFF. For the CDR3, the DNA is TGTGCCAGCAGCTTGGCGGGAGGCCTCGCGAACACCGGGGAGCTGTTTTTT.